This is a list of T cell receptor beta chains from one sample in a study of PD-1 blockade in classical Hodgkin lymphoma. Sequencing was performed with immunoSEQ multiplex PCR; in TCRdb, only in-frame clones are kept and a portion is missing. The data hold 15,000 to 20,000 clones, with about 80% observed a single time. Here the sequenced sample was peripheral blood mononuclear cells (PBMCs), taken at baseline. The receptors here all came from a human donor with classical Hodgkin lymphoma. Each CDR3 is given with its conserved first and last residue. The D gene is left open where the match is weak. Part of the rows lack a size; the others show once, few, many or a class for expanded clones.

>TRBV11-2|TRBD1|-|TRBJ1-1
TGTGCCAGCAGCTCTAACCGGGACAGGGAAGCTTTCTTT
CASSSNRDREAFF
>TRBV6-6|-|few|TRBJ1-2
TGTGCCAGCGGGGATAGGGCAGGGCCCCATGGCTACACCTTC
CASGDRAGPHGYTF
>TRBV4-1|-|-|TRBJ2-7
TGCGCCAGCAGCCCCCAACGGCAGGGCTTGGGCGAGCAGTACTTC
CASSPQRQGLGEQYF
>TRBV27|-|-|TRBJ2-3
TGTGCCAGCAGCAATGGGGTTTCAGCGCAGTATTTT
CASSNGVSAQYF
>TRBV11-2|-|-|TRBJ1-1
TGTGCCAGCAGATTAACCCAGAACACTGAAGCTTTCTTT
CASRLTQNTEAFF
>TRBV7-9|TRBD1|-|TRBJ1-1
TGTGCCAGCAGCGGGGACAGTAGGGCGGCTGAAGCTTTCTTT
CASSGDSRAAEAFF
>TRBV6-1|TRBD1|-|TRBJ2-7
TGTGCCGGACTCGGGACAGAGCCCTACGAGCAGTACTTC
CAGLGTEPYEQYF
>TRBV6-5|TRBD2|-|TRBJ2-2
TGTGCCAGCAGCCTAGCGGGAGGGACCGGGGAGCTGTTTTTT
CASSLAGGTGELFF
>TRBV7-9|TRBD2|-|TRBJ2-5
TGTGCCAGCAGCTCCGGGACTAGCGGGGGGAATTACCAAGAGACCCAGTACTTC
CASSSGTSGGNYQETQYF
>TRBV6-5|-|-|TRBJ2-5
TGTGCCAGCAGGTCAGGGCTAGAGACCCAGTACTTC
CASRSGLETQYF
>TRBV2|-|-|TRBJ2-4
TGTGCCAGCACCGCGGGATTAGCCAAAAACATTCAGTACTTC
CASTAGLAKNIQYF
>TRBV7-9|-|-|TRBJ1-2
TGTGCCAGCAGCTCGCATCGGGCACCCGATGGCTACACCTTC
CASSSHRAPDGYTF
>TRBV5-4|-|once|TRBJ2-2
TGTGCCAGCAGCTTAGATTTTCACCCATCACCCGGGGAGCTGTTTTTT
CASSLDFHPSPGELFF
>TRBV13|-|-|TRBJ2-3
TGTGCCAGCAGCTTAGGACATAGCACAGATACGCAGTATTTT
CASSLGHSTDTQYF
>TRBV6-1|-|-|TRBJ2-3
TGTGCCAGCAGTCGTCAGGGTGGGAGCACAGATACGCAGTATTTT
CASSRQGGSTDTQYF
>TRBV4-3|-|-|TRBJ2-5
TGCGCCAGCAGCCAAGGGGAGAAAGAGACCCAGTACTTC
CASSQGEKETQYF
>TRBV19|TRBD1|-|TRBJ1-2
TGTGCCAGTAGTGCAGGGGGAATGAACTATGGCTACACCTTC
CASSAGGMNYGYTF
>TRBV28|-|-|TRBJ1-1
TGTGCCAGCAGCCCTGGACATCAGAACACTGAAGCTTTCTTT
CASSPGHQNTEAFF
>TRBV28|-|once|TRBJ1-1
TGTGCCAGCAGCCCAACGGGGGGAGTCATGAACACTGAAGCTTTCTTT
CASSPTGGVMNTEAFF
>TRBV11-2|-|-|TRBJ2-1
TGTGCCAGCAGCTTAGGTAGAGGGGGAGGGCCCGCCTACAATGAGCAGTTCTTC
CASSLGRGGGPAYNEQFF
>TRBV4-2|TRBD2|-|TRBJ2-2
TGTGCCAGCAGCCAAGAGGGACTAGCGGGAGGGACCGGGGAGCTGTTTTTT
CASSQEGLAGGTGELFF
>TRBV18|-|-|TRBJ1-5
TGTGCCAGCTCACCACAGAAGGTTGCCAATCAGCCCCAGCATTTT
CASSPQKVANQPQHF
>TRBV28|-|-|TRBJ2-7
TGTGCCAGCAGTTTAGCCCCATTGGCCTACGAGCAGTACTTC
CASSLAPLAYEQYF
>TRBV2|TRBD1|few|TRBJ1-1
TGTGCCAGCAACGGACAGGGATCGATTGGTGAAGCTTTCTTT
CASNGQGSIGEAFF
>TRBV4-3|-|few|TRBJ2-5
TGCGCCAGCAGCCCCCCTCCCGGGAGATCGTCAAGTCAAGAGACCCAGTACTTC
CASSPPPGRSSSQETQYF
>TRBV6-6|TRBD1|few|TRBJ1-5
TGTGCCAGCAGCTCCAGGGGGTCGGGCAATCAGCCCCAGCATTTT
CASSSRGSGNQPQHF
>TRBV14|-|few|TRBJ1-2
TGTGCCAGCAGCCAAGAAGAGACACGGATGCTCTATGGCTACACCTTC
CASSQEETRMLYGYTF
>TRBV7-9|-|-|TRBJ1-1
TGTGCCAGCAGCTCTCTCCCCACTCCCGGGAACACTGAAGCTTTCTTT
CASSSLPTPGNTEAFF
>TRBV9|-|-|TRBJ2-5
TGTGCCAGCAGCGTTACGCCGGGACTCCATCTCCAAGAGACCCAGTACTTC
CASSVTPGLHLQETQYF
>TRBV5-1|-|-|TRBJ2-3
TGCGCCAGCCGAGCCCAGGGAACGGGCACAGATACGCAGTATTTT
CASRAQGTGTDTQYF
>TRBV18|TRBD1|-|TRBJ1-6
TGTGCCAGCTCACCTTTCGGGACAGCTGATAATTCACCCCTCCACTTT
CASSPFGTADNSPLHF
>TRBV7-2|TRBD1|-|TRBJ1-6
TGTGCCAGCAGCTTAGTGGGGGACAGGGTGAGAAGAAATTCACCCCTCCACTTT
CASSLVGDRVRRNSPLHF
>TRBV5-4|-|-|TRBJ1-1
TGTGCCAGCAGCCCGGGCGGTGGAGGAAACACTGAAGCTTTCTTT
CASSPGGGGNTEAFF
>TRBV9|TRBD1|-|TRBJ2-3
TGTGCCAGCAGCGTGGGGACAGGGTTCGGGGCAGATACGCAGTATTTT
CASSVGTGFGADTQYF
>TRBV18|TRBD1|-|TRBJ1-1
TGTGCCAGCTCGCCAGGGGGCAACACTGAAGCTTTCTTT
CASSPGGNTEAFF
>TRBV10-3|-|-|TRBJ2-7
TGTGCCATCAGTGAGGAGAACTACGAGCAGTACTTC
CAISEENYEQYF
>TRBV5-1|-|-|TRBJ2-1
TGCGCCAGCAGCTTGAAGGACAATGAGCAGTTCTTC
CASSLKDNEQFF
>TRBV7-8|TRBD2|once|TRBJ2-7
TGTGCCAGCAGCCTCTTGGCGGGAGGGGGCTACGAGCAGTACTTC
CASSLLAGGGYEQYF
>TRBV9|TRBD1|-|TRBJ1-4
TGTGCCAGCAGCGTAAACAGGGGGCCGGCTAATGAAAAACTGTTTTTT
CASSVNRGPANEKLFF
>TRBV5-1|TRBD1|few|TRBJ2-3
TGCGCCAGCAGCTTGCGGGGACAGGGAAGAGATACGCAGTATTTT
CASSLRGQGRDTQYF
>TRBV5-5|-|-|TRBJ1-1
TGTGCCAGCAGCGCACAGGTCATCATGAACACTGAAGCTTTCTTT
CASSAQVIMNTEAFF
>TRBV7-6|-|-|TRBJ2-7
TGTGCCAGCAGCTTGTATGGGAGCTCCTACGAGCAGTACTTC
CASSLYGSSYEQYF